A single sample gave rise to the 32 T cell receptor beta chains below, sequenced in a study of spatial heterogeneity in lung cancer. In TCRdb, the 5' RACE reads were re-called with MiXCR into one record per CDR3 protein. The repertoire holds under 20,000 distinct CDR3 sequences, with under 7% as singletons. Study-wide results and caveats: The number of expanded tumor alpha and beta chains correlated with mutation number.

Stated time point: sample taken at primary tumor resection. These receptors have no known antigen. The source material was lung tumor tissue, sampled at surgery. The receptors come from a female donor with early-stage non-small cell lung cancer.

This clonotype was found many times. This rearrangement joins TRBV19 to TRBJ1-3; D uncertain. V dropped 9 bases and J dropped 1 base, with 19 bases sitting between them. Germline lookup yields CDR1 LNHDA and CDR2 SQIVND (reference sequence). This CDR3 is built from 16 residues. CDR3 bases: TGTGCCAGCATTGGAATCCGGGTTCAGTCTGGAAACACCATATATTTT. Residues: CASIGIRVQSGNTIYF.

This clonotype was counted at least ten times. V gene TRBV3-1 combines with J gene TRBJ1-5; no clear D. The V gene lost 4 bases and the J gene lost 9 bases, with 13 bases spanning the gap. The length of the CDR3 is 13 residues. CDR1 is LGHDT, CDR2 YNNKEL, per germline (reference sequence). Written as DNA, the CDR3 is TGTGCCAGCAGCCGTACAGAGGTCGGGCCCCAGCATTTT. Protein product: CASSRTEVGPQHF.

This clonotype was picked up many times. CDR3 loop: CAISDGTGNYEQYF. The CDR3 bases are TGTGCCATCAGTGACGGGACAGGAAACTACGAGCAGTACTTC. The V and J genes are TRBV10-3 and TRBJ2-7, with 8 bases identical to TRBD1. The junction had 4 bases not matched to a gene; V was cut back by 3 bases and J by 3 bases. This CDR3 contains 14 residues. Germline CDR1 ENHRY, CDR2 SYGVKD.

This clonotype was seen many times. The chain uses TRBV7-3 and TRBJ2-1; 12 nucleotides match TRBD2. The CDR3 runs 17 residues. V trimming: 0 bases; J trimming: 7 bases; junction bases outside the gene matches: 7. The V gene's germline CDR1 is SGHTA and CDR2 FQGTGA. The CDR3 coding sequence is TGTGCCAGCAGCTTAACCACGACTAGCGGGAGTTTTAATGAGCAGTTCTTC. Amino acids: CASSLTTTSGSFNEQFF.

This clonotype was observed many times. The chain employs TRBV6-6 and TRBJ1-2; the match to TRBD1 covers 7 bases. J was trimmed by 1 base and V by 3 bases; bases with no gene match: 5. Germline CDR1 is MNHNY and CDR2 is SVGAGI (reference sequence). CDR3 length: 15 residues. In DNA, the CDR3 is TGTGCCAGCAGTTATTCCCCAGGGGGTAACTATGGCTACACCTTC. Its protein product is CASSYSPGGNYGYTF.

This clonotype is medium-sized in the sample. The V call is TRBV3-1, the J call TRBJ1-2; no firm D call. Deletions cut 1 base from V and 8 bases from J, with 14 bases between. The CDR3 spans 14 residues. CDR1 LGHDT and CDR2 YNNKEL come from the germline V gene (reference sequence). CDR3 bases: TGTGCCAGCAGCCAAGGTACCCAACGGGGAGGCTACACCTTC. Its translation is CASSQGTQRGGYTF.

This clonotype occurred many times. This rearrangement joins TRBV12-2 to TRBJ2-6; TRBD1, as called in the table, went unchecked against the DNA. TRBV12-2 is tagged as a pseudogene. This CDR3 is built from 18 residues. The CDR3, as DNA: TGTGCAAGTCGCTTAGGCGGGACGCGGTTTTCTGGGGCCAACGTCCTGACTTTC. It translates to CASRLGGTRFSGANVLTF.

This clonotype has a count of ten or more. V usage is TRBV10-3 and J usage is TRBJ1-5; maybe TRBD1 (5 bases). The germline V gene encodes CDR1 ENHRY and CDR2 SYGVKD. The V end was cut by 10 bases, the J end by 0 bases, with 16 bases between. CDR3 length: 15 residues. The CDR3 protein is CATSTGTVSNQPQHF. The CDR3 nucleotides read TGTGCCACTTCTACCGGGACGGTTAGCAATCAGCCCCAGCATTTT.

There are many counts of this clonotype. The chain joins TRBV7-3 to TRBJ2-1; 15 nucleotides match TRBD2. The CDR3 length is 16 residues. Germline lookup yields CDR1 SGHTA and CDR2 FQGTGA. Unmatched junction bases numbered 6, after V lost 5 bases and J lost 7 bases. DNA for the CDR3: TGTGCCAGCAGCCAAGCCGGGACTAGCGGGAGGAATGAGCAGTTCTTC. It translates to CASSQAGTSGRNEQFF.

This clonotype was counted at least ten times. The chain carries TRBV11-1 and TRBJ2-5, with D perhaps TRBD1 (6 bases). Per germline, CDR1 SGHAT and CDR2 FQDESV (reference sequence). This CDR3 is 15 amino acids long. Trimming removed 5 bases at V and 0 bases at J, with 13 bases between. The CDR3 loop reads CASSQARTDQETQYF. CDR3 DNA sequence: TGTGCCAGCAGCCAGGCTCGGACAGACCAAGAGACCCAGTACTTC.

This clonotype is judged medium-sized. The V gene is TRBV7-6, the J gene TRBJ2-7; 7 positions agree with TRBD1. The CDR3 sequence is 14 residues long. Germline CDR1 SGHVS, CDR2 FNYEAQ. With V trimmed by 4 bases and J by 5 bases, 8 bases remained unmatched. In nucleotides, the CDR3 is TGTGCCAGCAGCTCGCCGGGGACAGTAAACGAGCAGTACTTC. It specifies CASSSPGTVNEQYF.

The sample holds many counts of this clonotype. This chain links TRBV20-1 with TRBJ2-1; D unclear. Between the trimmed V and J ends, which lost 7 bases and 0 bases, there was a span of 13 bases. The CDR3 extends over 14 amino acids. Germline CDR1 and CDR2: DFQATT and SNEGSKA (reference sequence). The CDR3 DNA reads TGCAGTGTCGGTAGTGTTAGCTCCTACAATGAGCAGTTCTTC. The encoded protein is CSVGSVSSYNEQFF.

This clonotype is categorized as medium-sized. The rearrangement joins TRBV7-9 to TRBJ2-5, with D possibly being TRBD1 (6 bases). Germline lookup yields CDR1 SEHNR and CDR2 FQNEAQ (reference sequence). There are 14 residues in the CDR3. Trimming took off 5 bases at V and 5 bases at J, with 15 bases between the two ends. The CDR3 bases are TGTGCCAGCAGCCCTGCGGGCAGGGGTGAGACCCAGTACTTC. Encoded protein: CASSPAGRGETQYF.

This clonotype has a count of ten or more. The CDR3, as DNA: TGTGCCAGCAGGGCGGGACATTCGAGCTCCTATAATTCACCCCTCCACTTT. Amino acid sequence: CASRAGHSSSYNSPLHF. V usage is TRBV27 and J usage is TRBJ1-6; a weak D match, TRBD1 (6 bases). V lost 6 bases to trimming and J lost 0 bases, with 15 bases between them. This CDR3 spans 17 amino acids. Germline values: CDR1 MNHEY, CDR2 SMNVEV (reference sequence).

At least ten counts were recorded for this clonotype. This chain uses TRBV20-1 with TRBJ2-3; 7 positions agree with TRBD2. Germline loops: CDR1 DFQATT, CDR2 SNEGSKA (reference sequence). CDR3 size: 13 residues. The CDR3 sequence: CRVSGGFTDTQYF. The CDR3 nucleotides are TGCAGAGTCTCGGGAGGTTTTACAGATACGCAGTATTTT.

There are many counts of this clonotype. V is TRBV7-9 and J is TRBJ1-6; 7 bases are shared with TRBD1. There are 13 residues in the CDR3. J gave up 8 bases and V 4 bases, and 2 bases lay outside the gene matches. Germline CDR1 reads SEHNR; CDR2 reads FQNEAQ (reference sequence). The CDR3 is CASSSQGDSPLHF. CDR3 DNA: TGTGCCAGCAGCTCCCAGGGGGATTCACCCCTCCACTTT.

This clonotype was counted ten times or more. The chain has TRBV5-1 and TRBJ2-3, with 7 bases matching TRBD1. This CDR3 comprises 15 residues. V was clipped by 0 bases and J by 2 bases; unmatched bases: 3. Germline values: CDR1 SGHRS, CDR2 YFSETQ. CDR3 DNA: TGCGCCAGCAGCTTGGAAGGGACAGCCACAGATACGCAGTATTTT. Translating it yields CASSLEGTATDTQYF. Full variable domain (outside the CDR3, taken from reference TRBV5-1 and TRBJ2-3): KAGVTQTPRYLIKTRGQQVTLSCSPISGHRSVSWYQQTPGQGLQFLFEYFSETQRNKGNFPGRFSGRQFSNSRSEMNVSTLELGDSALYLCASSLEGTATDTQYFGPGTRLTVL.

In its sample, this clonotype was seen a few times. The chain links TRBV6-1 to TRBJ2-5; a possible D gene is TRBD2 (6 bases). The germline V gene encodes CDR1 MNHNS and CDR2 SASEGT. V dropped 6 bases and J dropped 6 bases, with 17 bases sitting between them. The CDR3 runs to 14 residues. CDR3 nucleotide sequence: TGTGCCAGCAGCGTCGCGGGGTTTCTCAAGACCCAGTACTTC. Protein: CASSVAGFLKTQYF.

This clonotype was seen ten or more times. The chain employs TRBV5-1 and TRBJ2-6, with D perhaps TRBD1 or TRBD2 (5 bases each). In germline, CDR1 is SGHRS, CDR2 YFSETQ. V gave up 0 bases and J gave up 0 bases, with 10 bases separating them. CDR3 length: 17 amino acids. This CDR3 is CASSLEGTGSGANVLTF. The CDR3 nucleotides read TGCGCCAGCAGCTTGGAAGGGACCGGCTCTGGGGCCAACGTCCTGACTTTC.

The table lists this clonotype with many counts. The genes are TRBV27 and TRBJ2-3; the match to TRBD2 covers 7 bases. Germline loops: CDR1 MNHEY, CDR2 SMNVEV (reference sequence). CDR3 length: 14 residues. Trimming at V came to 3 bases and at J to 6 bases, leaving 6 bases not matched to a gene. This chain's CDR3 is CASSLRGRGDTQYF. DNA for the CDR3: TGTGCCAGCAGTTTGCGGGGGAGAGGCGATACGCAGTATTTT.

In this sample, this clonotype turned up many times. The rearrangement links TRBV7-9 to TRBJ2-1; a possible D gene is TRBD1 (6 bases). The CDR3 has 13 residues. The V end lost 3 bases, the J end lost 4 bases, and 7 bases lay between the germline ends. In germline, CDR1 is SEHNR, CDR2 FQNEAQ (reference sequence). CDR3 in DNA: TGTGCCAGCAGCTTCGGACAGTACAATGAGCAGTTCTTC. It translates to CASSFGQYNEQFF.

The chain links TRBV12-3 or TRBV12-4 to TRBJ1-5, with D hard to call. There are 13 residues in the CDR3. Trimming shortened V by 7 bases and J by 0 bases, and 7 bases separated the two germline ends. CDR3 nucleotides: TGTGCCAGCATGGAGTATAGCAATCAGCCCCAGCATTTT. This translates into CASMEYSNQPQHF.

This clonotype was seen a handful of times. The V gene is TRBV5-1, the J gene TRBJ2-7; unclear D gene. The CDR3 loop spans 15 amino acids. CDR1 and CDR2 (germline): SGHRS, YFSETQ. V lost 0 bases, J lost 2 bases, and 12 bases lay in between. The CDR3 spells CASSLDPARAYEQYF. Written as DNA, the CDR3 is TGCGCCAGCAGCTTGGACCCGGCACGCGCCTACGAGCAGTACTTC.

The sample holds many counts of this clonotype. The chain combines TRBV28 with TRBJ1-2; 9 bases match TRBD1. Germline-derived CDR1 and CDR2 are MDHEN and SYDVKM. V lost 8 bases, J lost 3 bases, and 7 bases stayed unmatched. The CDR3 covers 14 residues. The CDR3 DNA sequence: TGTGCCAGCGGAGGACAGGGGAACTACTATGGCTACACCTTC. Amino acids: CASGGQGNYYGYTF.

This clonotype has at least ten counts. The chain joins TRBV10-1 to TRBJ2-3; unclear D gene. The CDR3 covers 13 residues. CDR1 is WNHNN, CDR2 SYGVQD, per germline (reference sequence). The V end was cut by 3 bases, the J end by 8 bases, with 12 bases between. CDR3 nucleotide sequence: TGCGCCAGCAGTGAAAGGAGCTTGCCTACGCAGTATTTT. Protein sequence: CASSERSLPTQYF.

This clonotype was picked up many times. The chain uses TRBV6-1 and TRBJ2-7; D unresolved. The V and J ends lost 6 bases and 5 bases respectively, with 14 bases between them. Germline V CDR1 and CDR2: MNHNS, SASEGT. This CDR3 has 13 residues. CDR3 sequence (DNA): TGTGCCAGCAGGGGTACCCTGTTTGACGAGCAGTACTTC. Its translation: CASRGTLFDEQYF.

This clonotype has a handful of counts. This chain joins TRBV2 and TRBJ2-7; perhaps TRBD1 as D (5 bases). Germline loops: CDR1 SNHLY, CDR2 FYNNEI. Trimming removed 4 bases from V and 1 base from J, with 14 bases in between. The length of the CDR3 is 15 residues. CDR3 DNA: TGTGCCAGCAGTGGGGCAGGGCGTTCATCCTACGAGCAGTACTTC. Translation gives CASSGAGRSSYEQYF.

This clonotype was observed many times. The chain combines TRBV4-1 with TRBJ2-3; D may match TRBD1 or TRBD2 (5 bases each). Germline CDR1 and CDR2: MGHRA and YSYEKL. The germline V and J ends were trimmed by 10 bases and 8 bases, with 19 bases remaining between them. The CDR3 extends over 13 amino acids. CDR3 DNA: TGCGCCATCTCAATAGACATCGGGACTACGCAGTATTTT. As protein: CAISIDIGTTQYF.

This clonotype was counted ten times or more. This chain links TRBV6-5 with TRBJ2-3, with TRBD1 identical over 9 bases. The CDR3 runs 18 residues. V lost 2 bases, J lost 2 bases, and 11 bases stayed unmatched. Germline V gene data show CDR1 as MNHEY and CDR2 as SVGAGI. The CDR3 DNA follows: TGTGCCAGCAGTTACGGGCCGGGACAGGGTCTTCCCACAGATACGCAGTATTTT. Its protein is CASSYGPGQGLPTDTQYF.

This clonotype was counted only a few times. The chain is built from TRBV27 and TRBJ2-5, with D possibly matching TRBD2 (6 bases). This CDR3 contains 16 residues. V was pared by 4 bases and J by 2 bases, with 17 bases between. CDR1 and CDR2 from the germline V gene are MNHEY and SMNVEV (reference sequence). Here the CDR3 reads CASSSLGRRGQETQYF. The CDR3 DNA follows: TGTGCCAGCAGTTCCCTCGGAAGGAGGGGTCAAGAGACCCAGTACTTC.

This clonotype was detected ten times or more. The V and J genes are TRBV4-2 and TRBJ2-5; 10 nucleotides line up with TRBD1. With V trimmed by 0 bases and J by 5 bases, 6 bases remained unmatched. Germline V CDR1 and CDR2: LGHNA, YNFKEQ. The CDR3 contains 16 residues. The CDR3 region is CASSQDRGQGYETQYF. The CDR3 DNA follows: TGTGCCAGCAGCCAAGATAGGGGACAGGGGTATGAGACCCAGTACTTC.

This clonotype was counted many times. The rearrangement joins TRBV11-2 to TRBJ2-3; D uncertain. Between the trimmed V and J ends, which lost 5 bases and 4 bases, there was a span of 19 bases. The CDR3 has 16 amino acids. Germline V gives CDR1 SGHAT, CDR2 FQNNGV. The CDR3 bases are TGTGCCAGCAGCGCCCGGGCCCTAAGGAGTGCAGATACGCAGTATTTT. Its protein product is CASSARALRSADTQYF. Drawing the rest from reference TRBV11-2 and TRBJ2-3, the complete variable domain is EAGVAQSPRYKIIEKRQSVAFWCNPISGHATLYWYQQILGQGPKLLIQFQNNGVVDDSQLPKDRFSAERLKGVDSTLKIQPAKLEDSAVYLCASSARALRSADTQYFGPGTRLTVL.